These 11 T cell receptor beta chains were all obtained from the same sample, sequenced in a study of human T cells and chemical hapten exposure (dated by TCRdb to the early 2020s). Libraries were constructed by RACE. Sequencer: NextSeq 500. The raw public data were reprocessed by TCRdb itself: fastp quality trimming at Q25, MiXCR clonotype calling, in-frame beta chains only. All rows with the same CDR3 protein become a single entry with the most common DNA and genes. This sample lists about 400,000 distinct CDR3 sequences; about 6% were detected once. Jointly, the top ten make up over 5.5% of the sample. Per the publication, the time point label means: patch test 2, 6 weeks after DPC sensitization. The sample's treatment or condition label is to be understood as: therapeutic diphenylcyclopropenone sensitization with weekly scalp DPC. The sample here was whole blood, taken in connection with sensitization to the hapten diphenylcyclopropenone (DPC). All receptors derive from a woman aged 18-29 years with alopecia areata. Some clones in this sample may be carry-over from other donors' samples.

This clonotype was seen repeatedly, ten times or more. J is TRBJ2-1 and V is TRBV4-2; 8 bases map to TRBD2. Germline V lookup: CDR1 LGHNA, CDR2 YNFKEQ. This CDR3 is built from 16 residues. J gave up 5 bases and V 0 bases, and 6 bases lay outside the gene matches. CDR3 coding DNA: TGTGCCAGCAGCCAAGATGCCAGCGGGGGAGACAATGAGCAGTTCTTC. It codes for CASSQDASGGDNEQFF.

This clonotype was seen many times. The chain links TRBV29-1 to TRBJ2-1; a possible D gene is TRBD1 (6 bases). Between the trimmed V and J ends, which lost 4 bases and 6 bases, there was a span of 13 bases. The CDR3 is 13 residues long. CDR1 is SQVTM, CDR2 ANQGSEA, per germline. CDR3 region: CSVAGDRGNEQFF. The CDR3 bases are TGCAGCGTTGCAGGGGACCGGGGCAATGAGCAGTTCTTC.

Remarks on this clonotype: A much larger clone lies a single base off, so this may be a read error. The rearrangement uses TRBV11-2 and TRBJ2-3; D is possibly TRBD1 or TRBD2 (5 bases each). Per germline, CDR1 SGHAT and CDR2 FQNNGV. The CDR3 is 15 residues long. Trimming shortened V by 2 bases and J by 2 bases, and 11 bases separated the two germline ends. CDR3 amino acids: CASSLTPGPTDTQYF. DNA for the CDR3: TGTGCCAGCAGCTTAACCCCGGGACCCACAGATACGCAGTATTTT.

J is TRBJ2-1 and V is TRBV11-2; perhaps TRBD1 as D (5 bases). The V end lost 7 bases, the J end lost 3 bases, and 13 bases lay between the germline ends. The germline CDR1 and CDR2 sequences are SGHAT and FQNNGV. The CDR3 consists of 14 residues. The chain's CDR3 is CASKKGLDYNEQFF. For the CDR3, the DNA is TGTGCCAGCAAAAAGGGGTTGGACTACAATGAGCAGTTCTTC.

This clonotype appeared many times. The chain links TRBV9 to TRBJ1-3; D is perhaps TRBD1 (6 bases). The V gene lost 3 bases and the J gene lost 0 bases, with 16 bases spanning the gap. Germline V gene sequence: CDR1 SGDLS, CDR2 YYNGEE. The CDR3 is made up of 17 amino acids. The CDR3 coding sequence is TGTGCCAGCAGCGCCCGACAGGCTGCCCGCTCTGGAAACACCATATATTTT. This translates into CASSARQAARSGNTIYF.

This clonotype turned up a few times. The chain carries TRBV12-3 or TRBV12-4 and TRBJ1-3; D is unclear. With 3 bases removed from V and 8 bases from J, the gap between germline ends came to 5 bases. The CDR3 is 11 amino acids. The CDR3 sequence is CASSFTDTIYF. The CDR3, as DNA: TGTGCCAGCAGTTTTACGGACACCATATATTTT.

This clonotype was seen only a few times. The J gene is TRBJ2-7, the V gene TRBV10-3, with D maybe TRBD1 (6 bases). V was trimmed by 4 bases and J by 5 bases, leaving 9 bases between them. Germline loops: CDR1 ENHRY, CDR2 SYGVKD. The CDR3 has 12 residues. DNA for the CDR3: TGTGCCATCAGTGCAGGGGCCGACGAGCAGTACTTC. Its translation: CAISAGADEQYF.

This clonotype was seen repeatedly, ten times or more. V gene TRBV28 combines with J gene TRBJ2-7, with 8 bases aligning to TRBD1. The length of the CDR3 is 13 residues. V shed 5 bases, J shed 6 bases, and the junction held 6 bases outside the gene matches. The germline V gene encodes CDR1 MDHEN and CDR2 SYDVKM. CDR3 DNA sequence: TGTGCCAGCAGTCCCCCAGGGGGCCGCGAGCAGTACTTC. It translates to CASSPPGGREQYF.

This clonotype was counted ten times or more. This chain joins TRBV4-1 and TRBJ1-1; unclear D gene. The CDR3 extends over 14 amino acids. V dropped 1 base and J dropped 1 base, with 7 bases sitting between them. Germline CDR1 reads MGHRA; CDR2 reads YSYEKL. CDR3 in DNA: TGCGCCAGCAGCCAAGTATTCCAGAACACTGAAGCTTTCTTT. It encodes CASSQVFQNTEAFF.

The table lists this clonotype with many counts. V is TRBV29-1 and J is TRBJ2-7; TRBD1 matches at 7 bases. This CDR3 is 13 amino acids long. J lost 5 bases, V lost 4 bases, and 8 bases had no gene match. CDR1 and CDR2 from the germline V gene are SQVTM and ANQGSEA. CDR3 protein: CSVARGTADEQYF. The DNA of the CDR3 is TGCAGCGTTGCAAGAGGGACAGCGGACGAGCAGTACTTC.

The sample holds a few counts of this clonotype. The V gene is TRBV7-2, the J gene TRBJ2-1; D not resolved. V gave up 8 bases and J gave up 2 bases, with 16 bases separating them. This CDR3 has 15 amino acids. Looked up from germline, CDR1 is SGHTA and CDR2 is FQGNSA. The CDR3 sequence: CASSLQAGTYNEQFF. CDR3 bases: TGTGCCAGCTCTCTCCAGGCCGGAACCTACAATGAGCAGTTCTTC.